Shown below are 16 T cell receptor beta chains from a single sample sequenced in a study of a mutant IDH1 vaccine in newly diagnosed glioma (dated by TCRdb to the early 2020s). To prepare the library, the immunoSEQ multiplex PCR assay was applied. Entries here come from immuneACCESS through TCRdb and include only in-frame sequences with V and J called. Some clones fail to appear in such tables; in the studies checked, an unresolved V gene covers under half of the shortfall, and the cause of the remainder is unknown. The sample profile shows about 46,000 clones; roughly 92% of them were found once. The ten biggest clones cover around 2% of the sample. These receptors lack a known antigen. Per the publication, the time point label means: week 35, safety follow-up. Each vaccine dose, consisting of 300 ug of a 20-mer mutant IDH1 peptide in Montanide, was administered subcutaneously with topical imiquimod.

Sequencing used PBMCs, obtained from a glioma patient whose treatment included an IDH1 peptide vaccine. These TCRs come from a man in his forties or fifties with glioma.

The chain joins TRBV12-2 to TRBJ1-2. TRBV12-2 is listed as a pseudogene. The CDR3 totals 16 residues. CDR3 region: CASRLSFRGVDYGYTF. The CDR3 coding sequence is TGTGCAAGTCGCTTAAGTTTTCGGGGGGTGGACTATGGCTACACCTTC.

CDR3 amino acids: CASSVQSSYNSPLHF. CDR3 coding DNA: TGTGCCAGCAGTGTGCAGAGCTCCTATAATTCACCCCTCCACTTT. The chain has TRBV27 and TRBJ1-6; the D is unclear. The CDR3 has 15 amino acids. V gave up 5 bases and J gave up 0 bases, with 8 bases separating them. Per the germline V gene, CDR1 is MNHEY and CDR2 is SMNVEV (reference sequence).

The rearrangement links TRBV27 to TRBJ1-6; D gene uncertain. The CDR3 consists of 12 residues. V gave up 5 bases and J gave up 7 bases, with 6 bases separating them. Germline V lookup: CDR1 MNHEY, CDR2 SMNVEV (reference sequence). CDR3 in amino acids: CASSSRNSPLHF. In nucleotides, the CDR3 is TGTGCCAGCAGTAGTCGGAATTCACCCCTCCACTTT.

This sequence joins TRBV7-2 and TRBJ1-1; 10 bases fit TRBD1. Trimming removed 2 bases from V and 7 bases from J; junction bases left unmatched: 10. Germline loops: CDR1 SGHTA, CDR2 FQGNSA. This CDR3 contains 16 residues. The CDR3 here is CASSLRWAGTGVEAFF. In DNA, the CDR3 is TGTGCCAGCAGCTTAAGGTGGGCCGGGACAGGGGTTGAAGCTTTCTTT.

The rearrangement links TRBV7-8 to TRBJ1-5; D possibly corresponds to TRBD1 (6 bases). From germline, CDR1 is SGHVS and CDR2 FQNEAQ. There are 15 residues in the CDR3. V lost 8 bases, J lost 6 bases, and 20 bases lay in between. CDR3 protein: CASRPEGGVGQPQHF. CDR3 bases: TGTGCCAGCCGGCCGGAGGGGGGAGTGGGTCAGCCCCAGCATTTT.

The chain links TRBV2 to TRBJ1-1; the D gene is possibly TRBD1 (5 bases). The CDR3 has 17 residues. Per the germline V gene, CDR1 is SNHLY and CDR2 is FYNNEI. The ends were cut back, 2 bases at V and 1 base at J, with 17 bases in the middle. The CDR3 coding sequence is TGTGCCAGCAGTGAAAGTAGGGGCGGGGGGAAGAACACTGAAGCTTTCTTT. This encodes CASSESRGGGKNTEAFF.

This chain joins TRBV6-5 and TRBJ1-1; 8 bases map to TRBD1. Looked up from germline, CDR1 is MNHEY and CDR2 is SVGAGI. After removal of 0 bases from V and 2 bases from J, the junction contained 5 bases not matched to a gene. The CDR3 has 16 residues. CDR3 residues: CASSYSPTGVNTEAFF. The CDR3 DNA reads as TGTGCCAGCAGTTACTCCCCGACAGGGGTAAACACTGAAGCTTTCTTT.

The chain couples TRBV6-1 to TRBJ2-2; a weak D match, TRBD2 (6 bases). Trimming took off 4 bases at V and 6 bases at J, with 12 bases between the two ends. Germline V CDR1 and CDR2: MNHNS, SASEGT. The CDR3 covers 14 residues. CDR3 nucleotides: TGTGCCAGCAGTGCGGGAGAGGACCCCGGGGAGCTGTTTTTT. Residues: CASSAGEDPGELFF.

This chain's CDR3 is CASRVDRGRSNTEAFF. The DNA of the CDR3 is TGTGCCAGCAGAGTTGACAGGGGTCGATCCAACACTGAAGCTTTCTTT. The rearrangement links TRBV2 to TRBJ1-1; 8 nucleotides align to TRBD1. J was trimmed by 2 bases and V by 6 bases; bases with no gene match: 11. This CDR3 is 16 amino acids long. Looked up from germline, CDR1 is SNHLY and CDR2 is FYNNEI.

The genes are TRBV4-1 and TRBJ1-2, with a tentative D call TRBD1 (6 bases). CDR3 length equals 14 residues. Looked up from germline, CDR1 is MGHRA and CDR2 is YSYEKL. Between the trimmed V and J ends, which lost 4 bases and 4 bases, there was a span of 13 bases. CDR3 amino acids: CASSRQVDFYGYTF. In DNA form, the CDR3 reads TGCGCCAGCAGCCGACAGGTCGATTTCTATGGCTACACCTTC.

The V gene is TRBV4-3, the J gene TRBJ1-6; 7 bases fit TRBD1. The germline CDR1 and CDR2 sequences are LGHNA and YSLEER. The CDR3 is 18 amino acids. With V trimmed by 4 bases and J by 6 bases, 15 bases remained unmatched. CDR3 DNA: TGCGCCAGCAGCCGGGACCCCCAGGGGGGGCACACTAATTCACCCCTCCACTTT. It codes for CASSRDPQGGHTNSPLHF.

The chain uses TRBV4-1 and TRBJ1-2; TRBD1 matches 8 bases. With V trimmed by 2 bases and J by 4 bases, 6 bases remained unmatched. The CDR3 extends over 15 amino acids. The germline gives CDR1 MGHRA, CDR2 YSYEKL. The CDR3 sequence is CASSQLAGTGYGYTF. CDR3 in DNA: TGCGCCAGCAGCCAACTCGCCGGGACAGGCTATGGCTACACCTTC.

This rearrangement joins TRBV7-9 to TRBJ1-2, with 7 bases aligning to TRBD1. Germline V gene data show CDR1 as SEHNR and CDR2 as FQNEAQ (reference sequence). The CDR3 runs 13 residues. The V gene end was trimmed by 5 bases and the J gene end by 6 bases; junction bases not matched to a gene: 6. CDR3 amino acids: CASSLRDRDGYTF. CDR3 nucleotide sequence: TGTGCCAGCAGCCTTCGGGACAGAGATGGCTACACCTTC. The whole variable domain, remainder taken from reference TRBV7-9 and TRBJ1-2, is DTGVSQNPRHKITKRGQNVTFRCDPISEHNRLYWYRQTLGQGPEFLTYFQNEAQLEKSRLLSDRFSAERPKGSFSTLEIQRTEQGDSAMYLCASSLRDRDGYTFGSGTRLTVV.

The V gene is TRBV4-1, the J gene TRBJ1-1; TRBD1 agrees at 10 bases. Trimming took 8 bases from V and 2 from J; bases not matched to a gene: 11. Germline V gene data show CDR1 as MGHRA and CDR2 as YSYEKL. This CDR3 has 16 residues. The CDR3 spells CASGDRGGSFNTEAFF. CDR3 nucleotide sequence: TGCGCCAGCGGGGACAGGGGAGGTAGTTTTAACACTGAAGCTTTCTTT.

The chain has TRBV4-2 and TRBJ1-2; TRBD1 matches at 8 bases. CDR3 length equals 16 residues. V dropped 0 bases and J dropped 6; count of bases not matched to a gene: 9. Per germline, CDR1 LGHNA and CDR2 YNFKEQ. The CDR3 DNA reads TGTGCCAGCAGCCAAGATCTAGGTGACAGGGGAAATGGCTACACCTTC. It codes for CASSQDLGDRGNGYTF.

This chain joins TRBV5-4 and TRBJ1-5, with D unresolved. CDR3 length equals 16 residues. Germline V gene sequence: CDR1 SGHNT, CDR2 YYREEE (reference sequence). V was shortened by 2 bases and J by 2 bases, with 14 bases between the two germline ends. DNA of the CDR3: TGTGCCAGCAGCTTCCGGGGAGCCGGAGGCAATCAGCCCCAGCATTTT. This encodes CASSFRGAGGNQPQHF.